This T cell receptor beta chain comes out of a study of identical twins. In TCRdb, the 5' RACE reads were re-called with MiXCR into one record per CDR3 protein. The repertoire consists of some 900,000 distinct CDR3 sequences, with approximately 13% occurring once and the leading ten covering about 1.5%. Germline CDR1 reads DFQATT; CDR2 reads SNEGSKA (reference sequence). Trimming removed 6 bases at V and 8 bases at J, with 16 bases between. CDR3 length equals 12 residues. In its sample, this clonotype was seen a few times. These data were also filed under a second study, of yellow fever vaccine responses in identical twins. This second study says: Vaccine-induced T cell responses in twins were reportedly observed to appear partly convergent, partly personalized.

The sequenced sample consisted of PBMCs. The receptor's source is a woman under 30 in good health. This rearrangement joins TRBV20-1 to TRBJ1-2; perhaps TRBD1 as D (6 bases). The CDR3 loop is CSANYRVWGYTF. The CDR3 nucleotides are TGCAGTGCAAACTACAGGGTATGGGGCTACACCTTC.